This T cell receptor beta chain was sequenced in a study of a mutant IDH1 vaccine in newly diagnosed glioma. About the research overall: Patients previously underwent radiotherapy, temozolomide, or both, and most underwent both.

Clones were sequenced by immunoSEQ multiplex PCR, and TCRdb holds only the in-frame ones, with some missing. In the table there are 30,000 or so clones, over 75% of which are singletons. This CDR3 contains 14 residues. Germline V gives CDR1 SGDLS, CDR2 YYNGEE. The V end was cut by 4 bases, the J end by 8 bases, with 17 bases between. Time point: baseline, week 1 (first vaccination visit). The treatment here: pre-vaccination baseline after standard-of-care therapy. Donors had new WHO grade 3 or 4 IDH1-mutant, ATRX-lost astrocytomas. This TCR was recovered from a man aged 25-45 years with glioma. The chain combines TRBV9 with TRBJ2-3; TRBD2 is a possible D gene (5 bases). The sequencing here drew on PBMCs, taken from a glioma patient treated with radiotherapy, temozolomide or both. CDR3 protein: CASSPVSYEGTQYF. The DNA for the CDR3 is TGTGCCAGCAGCCCCGTGTCTTATGAGGGTACGCAGTATTTT.